A selection of T cell receptor beta chains follows, all from one sample in a study of cytotoxic CD8 clonotypes in ibrutinib-treated CLL. Clones were read by immunoSEQ multiplex PCR, and TCRdb kept only the in-frame ones, dropping some. The repertoire holds about 50,000 clones, with around 60% as singletons. Here the sequenced sample was PBMCs, taken after 24 months of ibrutinib treatment. The source is a human donor with chronic lymphocytic leukemia. The CDR3 runs from the conserved cysteine through the conserved F or W. Each record gives: J gene, clone size, V gene, D gene, CDR3 DNA, CDR3 protein. A D gene is named only where the DNA matches it firmly. Clone size, where shown, is once, few, many, or a class for clones that have expanded.

>TRBJ2-7|NA|TRBV18|NA
TGTGCCAGCTCACCACTGACCCTTTCAAACACCTACGAGCAGTACTTC
CASSPLTLSNTYEQYF
>TRBJ1-1|NA|TRBV12-5|NA
TGTGCTAGTGGTCCGGACCCTGGACAGAACACTGAAGCTTTCTTT
CASGPDPGQNTEAFF
>TRBJ1-1|NA|TRBV7-8|NA
TGTGCCAGCAGCTGGGAGGCGAGGGGAGGCACTGAAGCTTTCTTT
CASSWEARGGTEAFF
>TRBJ1-6|NA|TRBV5-1|NA
TGCGCCAGCAGCTCCGACGATAATTCACCCCTCCACTTT
CASSSDDNSPLHF
>TRBJ1-1|NA|TRBV5-4|TRBD1
TGTGCCAGCAGCCCAGGACAGGGGGGGAGGTACACTGAAGCTTTCTTT
CASSPGQGGRYTEAFF
>TRBJ2-5|NA|TRBV14|NA
TGTGCCAGCAGCCAAGCAGCCAGCAGAGAGACCCAGTACTTC
CASSQAASRETQYF
>TRBJ1-3|many|TRBV27|TRBD1
TGTGCCAGCAGCTGGGGACAGGGCAACACCATATATTTT
CASSWGQGNTIYF
>TRBJ1-2|NA|TRBV10-3|NA
TGTGCCATCACCAACCGCGAGGGGAAGGATGGCTACACCTTC
CAITNREGKDGYTF
>TRBJ1-1|NA|TRBV10-1|NA
TGCGCCAGCAGTGAGTACGGAGACACTGAAGCTTTCTTT
CASSEYGDTEAFF
>TRBJ2-7|NA|TRBV7-7|NA
TGTGCTAGCAGCCTCGGTAGGGCAGGGGCGAGCGAGCAGTACTTC
CASSLGRAGASEQYF
>TRBJ2-5|NA|TRBV18|NA
TGTGCCAGCTCACCGGTACGGGGACCTAAAGAGACCCAGTACTTC
CASSPVRGPKETQYF
>TRBJ1-1|many|TRBV5-1|NA
TGCGCCAGCAGCCCGGGACAACCGAACACTGAAGCTTTCTTT
CASSPGQPNTEAFF
>TRBJ2-3|NA|TRBV27|NA
TGTGCCAGCACCCCGGGGGTTCTTCTCACAGATACGCAGTATTTT
CASTPGVLLTDTQYF
>TRBJ2-3|once|TRBV9|TRBD2
TGTGCCAGCAGCGTAGGGGGTAGCGGGGAGGATACGCAGTATTTT
CASSVGGSGEDTQYF
>TRBJ2-7|few|TRBV27|NA
TGTGCCAGCAGTTTATCCTATCAAGGTTACGAGCAGTACTTC
CASSLSYQGYEQYF
>TRBJ2-7|few|TRBV19|TRBD1
TGTGCCAGTAGTACTAACAGGGGCTACGAGCAGTACTTC
CASSTNRGYEQYF